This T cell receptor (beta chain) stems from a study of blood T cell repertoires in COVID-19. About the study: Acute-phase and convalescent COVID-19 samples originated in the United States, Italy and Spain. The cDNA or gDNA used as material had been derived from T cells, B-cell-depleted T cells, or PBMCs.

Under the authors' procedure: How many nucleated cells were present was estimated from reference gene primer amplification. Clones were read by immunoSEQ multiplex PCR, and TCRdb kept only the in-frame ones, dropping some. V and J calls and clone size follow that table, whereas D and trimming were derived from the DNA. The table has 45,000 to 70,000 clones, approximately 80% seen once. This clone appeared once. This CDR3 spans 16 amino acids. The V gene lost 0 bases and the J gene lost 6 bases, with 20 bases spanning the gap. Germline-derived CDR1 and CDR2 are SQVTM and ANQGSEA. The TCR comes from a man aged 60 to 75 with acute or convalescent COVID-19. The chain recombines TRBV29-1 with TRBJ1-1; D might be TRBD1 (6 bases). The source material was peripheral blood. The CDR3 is CSVEDWGGGKFPEAFF. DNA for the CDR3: TGCAGCGTTGAAGATTGGGGGGGCGGGAAGTTCCCTGAAGCTTTCTTT.